The 25 T cell receptor beta chains below come from one sample, sequenced in a study of blood T cell repertoires in COVID-19. Profiled with immunoSEQ multiplex PCR; TCRdb holds only in-frame clones, not every one. The table lists 150,000 or so clones, 80% to 95% of them singletons. The sample comprised peripheral blood. The receptors originated from a man younger than 45 with COVID-19, enrolled during active disease.

V usage is TRBV15 and J usage is TRBJ1-2; 11 nucleotides align to TRBD1. Germline-derived CDR1 and CDR2 are LNHNV and YYDKDF (reference sequence). The CDR3 has 17 residues. V shed 0 bases, J shed 6 bases, and the junction held 9 bases outside the gene matches. The CDR3 here is CATSRDLAGQGADGYTF. DNA for the CDR3: TGTGCCACCAGCAGAGATCTCGCAGGACAGGGGGCAGATGGCTACACCTTC.

The chain employs TRBV5-4 and TRBJ2-2, with D possibly matching TRBD2 (6 bases). V lost 3 bases and J lost 3, with 15 bases in between. The CDR3 runs to 16 residues. CDR1 is SGHNT, CDR2 YYREEE, per germline (reference sequence). CDR3 coding DNA: TGTGCCAGCAGCTCGGGCGGGGATCAGTACACCGGGGAGCTGTTTTTT. This encodes CASSSGGDQYTGELFF.

The chain combines TRBV19 with TRBJ1-6; no clear D. V lost 5 bases, J lost 3 bases, and 8 bases lay in between. Germline V CDR1 and CDR2: LNHDA, SQIVND (reference sequence). CDR3 length: 14 amino acids. The CDR3 DNA is TGTGCCAGTAGTCTCGGGATCTATAATTCACCCCTCCACTTT. The encoded protein is CASSLGIYNSPLHF.

The gene calls are TRBV10-3 and TRBJ2-7; a weak D match, TRBD1 (5 bases). Per germline, CDR1 ENHRY and CDR2 SYGVKD. Trimming removed 0 bases at V and 4 bases at J, with 13 bases between. The CDR3 runs 15 residues. The DNA of the CDR3 is TGTGCCATCAGTGAGTCGATTCTCAGGGATTACGAGCAGTACTTC. It translates to CAISESILRDYEQYF.

The V call is TRBV7-2, the J call TRBJ2-3, with D perhaps matching TRBD1 (6 bases). Germline loops: CDR1 SGHTA, CDR2 FQGNSA. Between the trimmed V and J ends, which lost 2 bases and 3 bases, there was a span of 15 bases. The CDR3 has 16 amino acids. The CDR3: CASSLQGRGNTDTQYF. The CDR3 nucleotides are TGTGCCAGCAGCTTACAGGGGAGAGGGAATACAGATACGCAGTATTTT.

This clone was seen once. The rearrangement links TRBV11-3 to TRBJ2-2, with 9 bases identical to TRBD1. CDR3 length: 16 residues. Germline V gene lookup returns CDR1 SGHNT and CDR2 YENEEA. The ends lost 5 bases at V and 6 bases at J; junction bases unmatched: 10. The CDR3, as DNA: TGTGCCAGCAGCCCCTGGACAGGGGAGCGGTCCGGGGAGCTGTTTTTT. Its protein is CASSPWTGERSGELFF.

The CDR3 reads CASSLAPGDNQPQHF. The DNA of the CDR3 is TGCGCCAGCAGCTTGGCTCCGGGGGACAATCAGCCCCAGCATTTT. The chain has TRBV5-1 and TRBJ1-5; D may be TRBD1 (5 bases). V dropped 0 bases and J dropped 3 bases, with 10 bases sitting between them. Looked up from germline, CDR1 is SGHRS and CDR2 is YFSETQ. This CDR3 region has 15 residues.

The V call is TRBV5-6, the J call TRBJ1-2; 10 nucleotides match TRBD1. In germline, CDR1 is SGHDT, CDR2 YYEEEE. CDR3 length: 14 amino acids. The V gene end was trimmed by 2 bases and the J gene end by 7 bases; junction bases not matched to a gene: 5. In DNA, the CDR3 is TGTGCCAGCAGCTTTGTGACAGGGGGCCTTGGCTACACCTTC. Its translation is CASSFVTGGLGYTF.

The V call is TRBV5-1, the J call TRBJ2-7; 11 bases are a match to TRBD2. The CDR3 length is 16 residues. The ends lost 4 bases at V and 6 bases at J; junction bases unmatched: 12. From germline, CDR1 is SGHRS and CDR2 YFSETQ. In nucleotides, the CDR3 is TGCGCCAGCAGCCTTTTAGCGGGGGGGCTCTCGGGCGAGCAGTACTTC. Its translation: CASSLLAGGLSGEQYF.

This chain's CDR3 is CASSIIGQGRFGELFF. The CDR3 coding sequence is TGTGCCAGTAGTATAATAGGACAGGGTAGATTCGGGGAGCTGTTTTTT. The V and J genes are TRBV19 and TRBJ2-2; 8 nucleotides align to TRBD1. The CDR3 has 16 amino acids. The junction had 9 bases not matched to a gene; V was cut back by 2 bases and J by 7 bases. Germline V gene sequence: CDR1 LNHDA, CDR2 SQIVND (reference sequence). Drawing the rest from reference TRBV19 and TRBJ2-2, the complete variable domain is DGGITQSPKYLFRKEGQNVTLSCEQNLNHDAMYWYRQDPGQGLRLIYYSQIVNDFQKGDIAEGYSVSREKKESFPLTVTSAQKNPTAFYLCASSIIGQGRFGELFFGEGSRLTVL.

The CDR3 bases are TGTGCCAGCAGTTTATCAGAAACCCGGTGGGGGCCGAAAGACGGATATGGCTACACCTTC. This encodes CASSLSETRWGPKDGYGYTF. V gene TRBV27 combines with J gene TRBJ1-2, with a possible D match to TRBD1 (6 bases). The germline V gene has CDR1 MNHEY and CDR2 SMNVEV (reference sequence). This CDR3 has 20 residues. V lost 0 bases to trimming and J lost 5 bases, with 28 bases between them.

The chain is built from TRBV18 and TRBJ1-3; 11 nucleotides match TRBD1. The germline V gene encodes CDR1 KGHSH and CDR2 LQKENI. There are 15 residues in the CDR3. Unmatched junction bases numbered 2, after V lost 3 bases and J lost 4 bases. Here the CDR3 reads CASSPDRGLGNTIYF. CDR3 bases: TGTGCCAGCTCACCGGACAGGGGGCTCGGAAACACCATATATTTT.

The chain combines TRBV19 with TRBJ1-5, with TRBD1 identical over 10 bases. This CDR3 is 16 amino acids long. V trimming: 1 base; J trimming: 3 bases; junction bases outside the gene matches: 3. The V gene's germline CDR1 is LNHDA and CDR2 SQIVND (reference sequence). CDR3 sequence reads: CASSIGDRGYNQPQHF. CDR3 nucleotides: TGTGCCAGTAGTATAGGGGACAGGGGCTACAATCAGCCCCAGCATTTT.

The chain couples TRBV6-4 to TRBJ2-2, with TRBD1 matching 8 bases. CDR1 is MRHNA, CDR2 SNTAGT, per germline. The CDR3 has 14 amino acids. V shed 6 bases, J shed 2 bases, and the junction held 2 bases outside the gene matches. CDR3 in DNA: TGTGCCAGCAGCGGACAGGGAAACACCGGGGAGCTGTTTTTT. Translation: CASSGQGNTGELFF.

In this sample, this clone turned up once. The chain links TRBV15 to TRBJ1-1; weak D call: TRBD1 (6 bases). CDR3 length equals 17 residues. Trimming shortened V by 0 bases and J by 0 bases, and 14 bases separated the two germline ends. Germline assignment: CDR1 LNHNV and CDR2 YYDKDF (reference sequence). CDR3 loop: CATSRDLGNRVNTEAFF. In DNA form, the CDR3 reads TGTGCCACCAGCAGAGATCTAGGGAACAGGGTGAACACTGAAGCTTTCTTT.

This chain joins TRBV7-2 and TRBJ1-1, with no clear D. Trimming took 2 bases from V and 0 from J, leaving 7 bases between them. Germline lookup yields CDR1 SGHTA and CDR2 FQGNSA. The CDR3 sequence is 14 residues long. The chain's CDR3 is CASSLISVNTEAFF. The CDR3 nucleotides are TGTGCCAGCAGCTTAATTTCCGTGAACACTGAAGCTTTCTTT.

The count of this clone is one. V usage is TRBV11-3 and J usage is TRBJ1-6, with D hard to call. CDR3 size: 13 residues. Trimming pared 5 bases from V and 5 bases from J, leaving 7 bases between. Germline loops: CDR1 SGHNT, CDR2 YENEEA. The CDR3 DNA follows: TGTGCCAGCAGCCAGGAGGATAATTCACCCCTCCACTTT. It encodes CASSQEDNSPLHF.

The rearrangement links TRBV7-3 to TRBJ1-2; 7 bases map to TRBD1. Germline assignment: CDR1 SGHTA and CDR2 FQGTGA. V was clipped by 5 bases and J by 2 bases; unmatched bases: 5. The CDR3 length is 14 residues. The CDR3 here is CASSPGGPNYGYTF. CDR3 in DNA: TGTGCCAGCAGCCCAGGGGGTCCCAACTATGGCTACACCTTC.

The chain links TRBV24-1 to TRBJ2-1, with 7 bases fitting TRBD2. The CDR3 has 13 amino acids. After removal of 3 bases from V and 10 bases from J, the junction contained 5 bases not matched to a gene. The germline gives CDR1 KGHDR, CDR2 SFDVKD. CDR3 in DNA: TGTGCCACCAGTGATCCAGTAGCGGGCGAGCAGTTCTTC. Its protein is CATSDPVAGEQFF.

This chain uses TRBV6-6 with TRBJ2-7; the match to TRBD1 covers 10 bases. The CDR3 length is 15 residues. The ends lost 2 bases at V and 3 bases at J; junction bases unmatched: 4. Germline loops: CDR1 MNHNY, CDR2 SVGAGI (reference sequence). This chain's CDR3 is CASSYPGQGNYEQYF. The CDR3 DNA sequence: TGTGCCAGCAGTTACCCGGGACAGGGGAACTACGAGCAGTACTTC.

The CDR3 sequence: CASRDRYEQYF. As DNA, the CDR3 is TGTGCCAGCAGGGACAGATACGAGCAGTACTTC. The chain is built from TRBV6-5 and TRBJ2-7; a possible D gene is TRBD1 (6 bases). The CDR3 spans 11 residues. Germline V gene sequence: CDR1 MNHEY, CDR2 SVGAGI. V gave up 6 bases and J gave up 4 bases, with 7 bases separating them.

V and J are TRBV28 and TRBJ2-1; TRBD2 matches 13 bases. The length of the CDR3 is 19 residues. CDR1 and CDR2 (germline): MDHEN, SYDVKM. Trimming at V came to 3 bases and at J to 8 bases, leaving 16 bases not matched to a gene. The CDR3 nucleotides read TGTGCCAGCAGTTTCTTCAAAACCGGGACTAGCGGGATTGTCGATGAGCAGTTCTTC. This sequence encodes CASSFFKTGTSGIVDEQFF.

The gene calls are TRBV6-5 and TRBJ1-2, with TRBD1 as a possible D gene (5 bases). V lost 1 base to trimming and J lost 4 bases, with 7 bases between them. This CDR3 is 13 amino acids long. Germline lookup yields CDR1 MNHEY and CDR2 SVGAGI. CDR3 residues: CASSYFQGYGYTF. CDR3 coding DNA: TGTGCCAGCAGTTACTTCCAGGGCTATGGCTACACCTTC.

V is TRBV27 and J is TRBJ1-6, with 8 bases that match TRBD1. With V trimmed by 6 bases and J by 0 bases, 10 bases remained unmatched. The CDR3 consists of 18 residues. The germline V gene has CDR1 MNHEY and CDR2 SMNVEV (reference sequence). The CDR3 coding sequence is TGTGCCAGCAGCTCCCGGACAGGGACCAGCTCCTATAATTCACCCCTCCACTTT. Amino acid sequence: CASSSRTGTSSYNSPLHF.

This chain links TRBV3-1 (or the pseudogene TRBV3-2) with TRBJ1-3; 9 positions match TRBD1. J was trimmed by 3 bases and V by 4 bases; bases with no gene match: 7. The germline gives CDR1 LGHDT, CDR2 YNNKEL (reference sequence). The CDR3 contains 16 residues. CDR3 bases: TGTGCCAGCAGCCGAAAACAGGGGGCGGGTGGAAACACCATATATTTT. This codes for CASSRKQGAGGNTIYF.